This T cell receptor beta chain was sequenced for a study of response to subunit inactivated influenza vaccine. Study conclusions and caveats: It was the authors' suggestion that each seasonal influenza vaccination recruits few new T cells.

The germline gives CDR1 DFQATT, CDR2 SNEGSKA (reference sequence). V lost 0 bases to trimming and J lost 3 bases, with 20 bases between them. The CDR3 is 17 residues long. TCRdb reprocessed the RT-PCR reads via MiXCR and lists one record per CDR3 protein. This table holds about 780,000 distinct CDR3 sequences, 15% to 20% found once. A note on this clonotype: The antigen remains unidentified.

Material: PBMCs from blood, obtained 4 to 6 days after vaccination. The chain uses TRBV20-1 and TRBJ1-2; tentative D call: TRBD1 (5 bases). The TCR comes from a man aged 50-60 years who received an inactivated influenza vaccine. The CDR3 nucleotides are TGCAGTGCTAGAGATTGGGTTGTCGGGGGTTGGGACTATGGCTACACCTTC. Protein product: CSARDWVVGGWDYGYTF.